The 6 T cell receptor beta chains presented below share a single source sample, sequenced in a study of blood T cell repertoires in COVID-19. The assay was immunoSEQ multiplex PCR, and TCRdb's table has in-frame clones only and misses some. Counted here are roughly 100,000 clones, about 92% occurring once; the ten biggest clones make up roughly a sixth. Sequencing was performed on peripheral blood. Source of these receptors: an elderly woman in a cohort sampled during active COVID-19.

The chain carries TRBV4-2 and TRBJ1-5, with D tentatively TRBD1 (6 bases). CDR3 length: 16 amino acids. CDR1 and CDR2 (germline): LGHNA, YNFKEQ. V was pared by 0 bases and J by 7 bases, with 16 bases between. The DNA of the CDR3 is TGTGCCAGCAGCCAAGATATATACGGGCAGGGGCAGCCCCAGCATTTT. Translation: CASSQDIYGQGQPQHF.

V gene TRBV18 combines with J gene TRBJ2-5; D remains unclear. There are 13 residues in the CDR3. Germline assignment: CDR1 KGHSH and CDR2 LQKENI. Trimming pared 6 bases from V and 2 bases from J, leaving 10 bases between. CDR3 bases: TGTGCCAGCTCGAGTAGCAGACAAGAGACCCAGTACTTC. Translation gives CASSSSRQETQYF.

The chain combines TRBV16 with TRBJ1-5, with 10 positions matching TRBD1. The V and J ends lost 3 bases and 1 base, in that order; junction bases with no gene match: 3. Germline CDR1 KGHSY, CDR2 FQNENV. The CDR3 spans 16 residues. The DNA for the CDR3 is TGTGCCAGCAGCCAGTGGACAGGGGGGAGCAATCAGCCCCAGCATTTT. It encodes CASSQWTGGSNQPQHF.

This chain links TRBV10-3 with TRBJ2-2, with TRBD2 matching 9 bases. In germline, CDR1 is ENHRY, CDR2 SYGVKD. V was pared by 3 bases and J by 3 bases, with 2 bases of the junction left unmatched. The CDR3 consists of 15 residues. CDR3 loop: CAISDRLADTGELFF. Here the CDR3 DNA reads TGTGCCATCAGTGACAGACTAGCGGACACCGGGGAGCTGTTTTTT.

CDR3 loop: CASSYAGLGYTF. The CDR3 DNA reads TGTGCCAGCAGTTATGCGGGGCTCGGCTACACCTTC. This chain joins TRBV6-5 and TRBJ1-2; D perhaps matches TRBD1 (5 bases). The CDR3 loop spans 12 amino acids. V lost 3 bases, J lost 8 bases, and 10 bases lay in between. Germline V gene lookup returns CDR1 MNHEY and CDR2 SVGAGI.

The chain combines TRBV5-6 with TRBJ1-1; possibly TRBD1 for D (6 bases). The germline V gene has CDR1 SGHDT and CDR2 YYEEEE. This CDR3 comprises 16 residues. Deletions cut 4 bases from V and 3 bases from J, with 19 bases between. As DNA, the CDR3 is TGTGCCAGCAGCCCCCTGGGGGGGGGCGCGGACACTGAAGCTTTCTTT. Translating it yields CASSPLGGGADTEAFF.